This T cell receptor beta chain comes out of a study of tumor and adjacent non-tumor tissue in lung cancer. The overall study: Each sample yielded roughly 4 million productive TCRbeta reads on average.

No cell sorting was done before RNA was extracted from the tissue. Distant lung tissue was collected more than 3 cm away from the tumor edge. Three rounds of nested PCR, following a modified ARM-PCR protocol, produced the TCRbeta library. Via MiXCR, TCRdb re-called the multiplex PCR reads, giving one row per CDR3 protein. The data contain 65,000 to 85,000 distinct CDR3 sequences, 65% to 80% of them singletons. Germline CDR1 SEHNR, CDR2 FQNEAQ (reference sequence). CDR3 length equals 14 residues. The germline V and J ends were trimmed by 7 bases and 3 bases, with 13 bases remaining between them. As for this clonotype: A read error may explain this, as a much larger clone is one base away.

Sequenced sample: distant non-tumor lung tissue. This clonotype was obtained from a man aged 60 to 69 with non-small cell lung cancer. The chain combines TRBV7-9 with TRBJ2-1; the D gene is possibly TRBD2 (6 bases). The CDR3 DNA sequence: TGTGCCAGCAACCCGACTAGTTACTACAATGAGCAGTTCTTC. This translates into CASNPTSYYNEQFF.